This entry concerns a single T cell receptor (beta chain). Coverage ceases 3 residues before the CDR3 finishes, and the germline J gene fills in the end. The sample belongs to a study of T cells in women clearing cervical HPV infection. V lost 6 bases, J lost 2 bases, and 5 bases stayed unmatched. This CDR3 has 16 amino acids. Sequencing used immunoSEQ multiplex PCR; TCRdb keeps in-frame clones, though not all of them. Here the sample table reports roughly 35,000 clones. This sequence joins TRBV12-3 or TRBV12-4 and TRBJ2-2; 11 nucleotides match TRBD2. The clonotype originates from a woman aged 18-69 years with a cervical HPV16 infection that either progressed to CIN3+ or cleared (not recorded which). The sequenced material came from blood buffy coat. CDR3 DNA, as far as it was read: TGTGCCAGCAGGGGAACTAGCGGGAGCAACACCGGGGAG. It specifies CASRGTSGSNTGE. The complete CDR3 reads CASRGTSGSNTGELFF.